The next 28 T cell receptor beta chains were all read from a single sample in a study of beta chain features in type 1 diabetes. Expressed TCRB transcripts were sequenced because the isolated RNA had all been reverse transcribed beforehand. The method was immunoSEQ multiplex PCR; TCRdb's version includes in-frame clones alone and lacks a portion of them. The sample holds tens of thousands of clones, just over 50% seen once. Sequencing was carried out using Tregs from blood. The receptor source for this set is a woman between 18 and 30 years old in good health.

This clone was recorded a few times. The chain combines TRBV30 with TRBJ2-1, with D possibly matching TRBD2 (5 bases). This CDR3 has 11 residues. CDR1 and CDR2 (germline): GTSNPN, SVGIG (reference sequence). Trimming left V 3 bases short and J 9 bases short, with 9 bases between. The CDR3 region is CAWSGRGEQFF. Written as DNA, the CDR3 is TGTGCCTGGAGCGGCCGGGGTGAGCAGTTCTTC.

The chain recombines TRBV6-6 with TRBJ1-1, with 7 positions matching TRBD1. Germline CDR1 is MNHNY and CDR2 is SVGAGI (reference sequence). The CDR3 extends over 16 amino acids. Germline trimming cut 6 bases from V and 2 bases from J; bases unmatched to any gene: 12. DNA for the CDR3: TGTGCCAGCAGGACAATGGCCGGGACAGTTAACACTGAAGCTTTCTTT. Translating it yields CASRTMAGTVNTEAFF.

This clone has more than one count but fewer than ten. The chain links TRBV30 to TRBJ2-7; 9 positions agree with TRBD1. Looked up from germline, CDR1 is GTSNPN and CDR2 is SVGIG (reference sequence). V shed 8 bases and J 3 bases; nucleotides not matched to a gene: 5. The CDR3 runs to 12 residues. This CDR3 is CAVTGGFYEQYF. The CDR3 DNA follows: TGTGCCGTAACAGGGGGCTTCTACGAGCAGTACTTC. The complete variable domain, with remaining parts taken from reference TRBV30 and TRBJ2-7, reads SQTIHQWPATLVQPVGSPLSLECTVEGTSNPNLYWYRQAAGRGLQLLFYSVGIGQISSEVPQNLSASRPQDRQFILSSKKLLLSDSGFYLCAVTGGFYEQYFGPGTRLTVT.

V usage is TRBV9 and J usage is TRBJ2-7, with TRBD2 matching over 13 bases. V dropped 4 bases and J dropped 7; count of bases not matched to a gene: 17. The CDR3 extends over 18 amino acids. The germline V gene encodes CDR1 SGDLS and CDR2 YYNGEE. In DNA, the CDR3 is TGTGCCAGCAGCCGAGGACTAGCGGGAGTTACCCCAGTGGGTGAGCAGTACTTC. This encodes CASSRGLAGVTPVGEQYF.

The V call is TRBV2, the J call TRBJ1-1, with 7 bases identical to TRBD1. Germline lookup yields CDR1 SNHLY and CDR2 FYNNEI. V trimming: 5 bases; J trimming: 1 base; junction bases outside the gene matches: 13. The CDR3 spans 17 residues. The chain's CDR3 is CASSTSLRGEKNTEAFF. CDR3 nucleotide sequence: TGTGCCAGCAGTACCAGTCTCAGGGGGGAGAAGAACACTGAAGCTTTCTTT. Variable domain in full (rest from reference TRBV2 and TRBJ1-1): EPEVTQTPSHQVTQMGQEVILRCVPISNHLYFYWYRQILGQKVEFLVSFYNNEISEKSEIFDDQFSVERPDGSNFTLKIRSTKLEDSAMYFCASSTSLRGEKNTEAFFGQGTRLTVV.

The rearrangement joins TRBV9 to TRBJ2-3; 11 bases agree with TRBD2. The CDR3 consists of 17 residues. V lost 4 bases and J lost 1; bases outside the gene matches: 8. Germline V CDR1 and CDR2: SGDLS, YYNGEE. The CDR3, as DNA: TGTGCCAGCAGCCCCTTAGCGGGAGGGCCGGGCACAGATACGCAGTATTTT. Amino acids: CASSPLAGGPGTDTQYF.

V and J are TRBV5-5 and TRBJ1-5, with D perhaps matching TRBD1 (6 bases). Between the trimmed V and J ends, which lost 3 bases and 1 base, there was a span of 14 bases. Germline V lookup: CDR1 SGHKS, CDR2 YYEKEE (reference sequence). The length of the CDR3 is 16 residues. This chain's CDR3 is CASSSRGTSSNQPQHF. The CDR3 DNA is TGTGCCAGCAGCTCAAGGGGGACATCGAGCAATCAGCCCCAGCATTTT.

This clone has a single count. The J gene is TRBJ1-2, the V gene TRBV29-1, with unresolved D. Per germline, CDR1 SQVTM and CDR2 ANQGSEA. There are 12 residues in the CDR3. V was trimmed by 5 bases and J by 3 bases, leaving 10 bases between them. The CDR3 DNA reads TGCAGCGTTTTGATTGGAGACTATGGCTACACCTTC. Its translation is CSVLIGDYGYTF.

This clone has just one count. CDR3 protein: CASTHRGGTDTQYF. The CDR3 DNA is TGTGCCAGTACTCACCGGGGAGGCACAGATACGCAGTATTTT. V is TRBV19 and J is TRBJ2-3, with D possibly TRBD2 on 5 matching bases. This CDR3 spans 14 amino acids. Trimming removed 7 bases from V and 1 base from J, with 12 bases in between. Germline V gives CDR1 LNHDA, CDR2 SQIVND (reference sequence).

This clone was counted a few times. This sequence joins TRBV28 and TRBJ2-4, with 8 bases fitting TRBD2. The V segment lost 3 bases and the J segment 0 bases; nucleotides outside the gene matches: 7. Looked up from germline, CDR1 is MDHEN and CDR2 is SYDVKM. The CDR3 covers 17 residues. The CDR3 sequence: CASSLGSGRSAKNIQYF. The CDR3 nucleotides read TGTGCCAGCAGTTTGGGCAGCGGGAGATCAGCCAAAAACATTCAGTACTTC.

This chain uses TRBV16 with TRBJ1-5; no firm D call. The V end was cut by 0 bases, the J end by 3 bases, with 6 bases between. Germline lookup yields CDR1 KGHSY and CDR2 FQNENV. The CDR3 has 14 residues. The CDR3 sequence: CASSQSAVNQPQHF. In DNA, the CDR3 is TGTGCCAGCAGCCAATCGGCAGTCAATCAGCCCCAGCATTTT.

This rearrangement joins TRBV28 to TRBJ2-1, with D possibly TRBD1 on 5 matching bases. CDR3 length: 12 amino acids. V was cut by 6 bases and J by 10 bases, with 13 bases left in between. CDR1 is MDHEN, CDR2 SYDVKM, per germline. The CDR3 bases are TGTGCCAGCAGCCGACAGACTCCAGAGCAGTTCTTC. This encodes CASSRQTPEQFF.

The chain joins TRBV29-1 to TRBJ1-1; tentatively, D is TRBD1 (6 bases). V dropped 6 bases and J dropped 1 base, with 12 bases sitting between them. The CDR3 is 13 residues long. Germline-derived CDR1 and CDR2 are SQVTM and ANQGSEA. The CDR3 reads CSVEGQENTEAFF. For the CDR3, the DNA is TGCAGCGTAGAGGGACAAGAGAACACTGAAGCTTTCTTT.

V is TRBV7-2 and J is TRBJ1-3, with no clear D. Germline CDR1 SGHTA, CDR2 FQGNSA. V shed 0 bases and J shed 4 bases, with 16 bases lying between them. This CDR3 has 17 residues. DNA for the CDR3: TGTGCCAGCAGCTTAGCAGGCCCGGGATCCCCCGGAAACACCATATATTTT. Amino acids: CASSLAGPGSPGNTIYF. Full variable domain (rest looked up from reference TRBV7-2 and TRBJ1-3): GAGVSQSPSNKVTEKGKDVELRCDPISGHTALYWYRQSLGQGLEFLIYFQGNSAPDKSGLPSDRFSAERTGGSVSTLTIQRTQQEDSAVYLCASSLAGPGSPGNTIYFGEGSWLTVV.

In this sample, this clone turned up a few times. The chain links TRBV30 to TRBJ1-5, with TRBD1 as a possible D gene (6 bases). The CDR3 has 15 amino acids. Germline V gene sequence: CDR1 GTSNPN, CDR2 SVGIG (reference sequence). V lost 3 bases and J 4 bases, leaving 16 bases between the germline ends. The CDR3 nucleotides read TGTGCCTGGAGCCATCAGGGGTCGTGGAATCAGCCCCAGCATTTT. Translated: CAWSHQGSWNQPQHF. Full variable domain (missing parts from reference TRBV30 and TRBJ1-5): SQTIHQWPATLVQPVGSPLSLECTVEGTSNPNLYWYRQAAGRGLQLLFYSVGIGQISSEVPQNLSASRPQDRQFILSSKKLLLSDSGFYLCAWSHQGSWNQPQHFGDGTRLSIL.

V is TRBV29-1 and J is TRBJ2-7, with 7 nucleotides matching TRBD2. The length of the CDR3 is 13 residues. Germline V gene sequence: CDR1 SQVTM, CDR2 ANQGSEA. V shed 5 bases, J shed 2 bases, and the junction held 6 bases outside the gene matches. In DNA, the CDR3 is TGCAGCGTTCTGGCGGGAGCCACCTACGAGCAGTACTTC. Amino acids: CSVLAGATYEQYF.

The rearrangement joins TRBV19 to TRBJ1-3; no firm D call. Germline V gives CDR1 LNHDA, CDR2 SQIVND (reference sequence). Trimming took off 9 bases at V and 0 bases at J, with 12 bases between the two ends. This CDR3 spans 14 amino acids. This chain's CDR3 is CARPSEFSGNTIYF. CDR3 DNA sequence: TGTGCCAGACCGTCGGAGTTCTCTGGAAACACCATATATTTT. Combining the CDR3 with reference TRBV19 and TRBJ1-3 gives the whole variable domain DGGITQSPKYLFRKEGQNVTLSCEQNLNHDAMYWYRQDPGQGLRLIYYSQIVNDFQKGDIAEGYSVSREKKESFPLTVTSAQKNPTAFYLCARPSEFSGNTIYFGEGSWLTVV.

This clone has only a few counts. This chain links TRBV7-8 with TRBJ1-3, with D perhaps TRBD1 (6 bases). Germline loops: CDR1 SGHVS, CDR2 FQNEAQ. The germline V and J ends were trimmed by 2 bases and 4 bases, with 15 bases remaining between them. This CDR3 contains 16 residues. CDR3 nucleotide sequence: TGTGCCAGCAGCTTAAATTTCGGTACAGGGGGAAACACCATATATTTT. This encodes CASSLNFGTGGNTIYF.

The CDR3 DNA reads TGTGCCAGCGGGGGGATACCTAACACTGAAGCTTTCTTT. This encodes CASGGIPNTEAFF. The J gene is TRBJ1-1, the V gene TRBV6-5; tentative D call: TRBD1 (5 bases). V lost 8 bases and J lost 2, with 12 bases in between. The CDR3 runs to 13 residues. Germline CDR1 MNHEY, CDR2 SVGAGI.

The chain employs TRBV6-1 and TRBJ1-2, with no clear D. Trimming pared 6 bases from V and 0 bases from J, leaving 14 bases between. Germline CDR1 reads MNHNS; CDR2 reads SASEGT. The CDR3 loop spans 15 amino acids. CDR3 coding DNA: TGTGCCAGCAGGACGGGAGACACCTCTAACTATGGCTACACCTTC. Translating it yields CASRTGDTSNYGYTF.

V and J are TRBV5-1 and TRBJ1-1; 7 bases align to TRBD1. V trimming: 4 bases; J trimming: 3 bases; junction bases outside the gene matches: 9. The CDR3 totals 15 residues. CDR1 is SGHRS, CDR2 YFSETQ, per germline. CDR3 sequence: CASSTGDSQDTEAFF. In DNA form, the CDR3 reads TGCGCCAGCAGCACAGGGGACAGTCAGGACACTGAAGCTTTCTTT.

The CDR3: CASSQNRGGFSEKLFF. The CDR3 nucleotides are TGTGCCAGCAGTCAAAACAGGGGAGGCTTCAGTGAAAAACTGTTTTTT. The chain links TRBV14 to TRBJ1-4; TRBD1 aligns across 7 bases. J gave up 7 bases and V 6 bases, and 14 bases lay outside the gene matches. The CDR3 has 16 amino acids. CDR1 is SGHDN, CDR2 FVKESK, per germline.

This chain uses TRBV6-4 with TRBJ1-6; D may be TRBD1 (6 bases). This CDR3 region has 15 residues. Germline V gene sequence: CDR1 MRHNA, CDR2 SNTAGT. V lost 6 bases, J lost 7 bases, and 16 bases lay in between. The CDR3 DNA is TGTGCCAGCAGCTTGGAACAGGGAAGCAATTCACCCCTCCACTTT. Protein sequence: CASSLEQGSNSPLHF.

This rearrangement joins TRBV5-1 to TRBJ2-1; 13 bases fit TRBD2. V gave up 4 bases and J gave up 6 bases; unmatched junction bases: 4. This CDR3 spans 15 amino acids. In germline, CDR1 is SGHRS, CDR2 YFSETQ. CDR3 DNA: TGCGCCAGCAGCACGGGGACTAGCGGGACCAATGAGCAGTTCTTC. It yields the protein CASSTGTSGTNEQFF.

This chain connects TRBV7-2 to TRBJ1-3, with 7 bases matching TRBD1. The CDR3 is 15 amino acids. The V gene's germline CDR1 is SGHTA and CDR2 FQGNSA. V gave up 3 bases and J gave up 0 bases; unmatched junction bases: 2. The CDR3 region is CASSFGTASGNTIYF. The DNA of the CDR3 is TGTGCCAGCAGCTTTGGGACAGCCTCTGGAAACACCATATATTTT.

J is TRBJ2-1 and V is TRBV30, with 13 bases matching TRBD2. Germline V CDR1 and CDR2: GTSNPN, SVGIG (reference sequence). Trimming took 0 bases from V and 8 from J; bases not matched to a gene: 10. This CDR3 region has 17 residues. CDR3 nucleotide sequence: TGTGCCTGGAGTGTACTAGTCACTAGCGGGAGGGGGGATGAGCAGTTCTTC. This translates into CAWSVLVTSGRGDEQFF. Full variable domain (outside the CDR3, taken from reference TRBV30 and TRBJ2-1): SQTIHQWPATLVQPVGSPLSLECTVEGTSNPNLYWYRQAAGRGLQLLFYSVGIGQISSEVPQNLSASRPQDRQFILSSKKLLLSDSGFYLCAWSVLVTSGRGDEQFFGPGTRLTVL.

This clone appeared a few times. This chain links TRBV29-1 with TRBJ2-7; maybe TRBD2 (6 bases). The CDR3 extends over 14 amino acids. Trimming took off 6 bases at V and 2 bases at J, with 17 bases between the two ends. Germline lookup yields CDR1 SQVTM and CDR2 ANQGSEA. DNA of the CDR3: TGCAGCGTCCGCGGGGTAGCGGCCGCCTACGAGCAGTACTTC. Its protein product is CSVRGVAAAYEQYF.

This clone was detected only once. The chain employs TRBV14 and TRBJ2-1; TRBD1 matches at 8 bases. The CDR3 totals 15 residues. The ends lost 4 bases at V and 12 bases at J; junction bases unmatched: 14. Per germline, CDR1 SGHDN and CDR2 FVKESK. CDR3 protein: CASSRGTGRLRGQFF. CDR3 DNA: TGTGCCAGCAGCCGAGGGACAGGCCGCCTCAGGGGGCAGTTCTTC.